The clone carrying this TCR beta chain was recorded a few times. Its antigen is not known. The data are from a study of beta chain features in type 1 diabetes. Turning to the study itself: Sorted cells from all samples, numbering 107,917,701, were examined.

Study findings and constraints: For cells with high TCR expression, cDNA sequencing could yield over-representation. A pattern of fewer insertions and more deletions at VDJ junctions was seen in type 1 diabetes patients. In all four CD4+ subsets, TCRB CDR3 length was significantly, moderately reduced in type 1 diabetes.

Since all of the isolated RNA was reverse transcribed, expressed TCRB transcripts were what got sequenced. Assay: immunoSEQ multiplex PCR; the TCRdb copy retains only in-frame clones and omits some. The sample records some 700,000 clones, roughly 12% being singletons. Germline CDR1 SQVTM, CDR2 ANQGSEA. The ends lost 5 bases at V and 0 bases at J; junction bases unmatched: 4. The CDR3 totals 13 residues. The sequence was collected from a man younger than 35 with type 1 diabetes. V and J are TRBV29-1 and TRBJ2-7; 7 bases agree with TRBD1. The specimen was naive CD4+ T cells from blood. The CDR3 coding sequence is TGCAGCGTTCTGGACAGGAACTCCTACGAGCAGTACTTC. It translates to CSVLDRNSYEQYF.